One and the same sample provided the 14 T cell receptor beta chains below, sequenced in a study of somatic mutations in cytotoxic T cells in rheumatoid arthritis. Generated by immunoSEQ multiplex PCR, the TCRdb table keeps only in-frame clones and is missing some. The sample lists roughly 20,000 clones, around 83% seen once, with under 15% in the top ten. Material for sequencing was CD8+ T cells sorted from blood. These receptors originate from an adult with rheumatoid arthritis.

The rearrangement links TRBV27 to TRBJ1-5; D remains ambiguous. Germline V gives CDR1 MNHEY, CDR2 SMNVEV (reference sequence). Deletions cut 2 bases from V and 0 bases from J, with 5 bases between. The CDR3 is 14 residues long. The CDR3 region has the DNA TGTGCCAGCAGTTTAACCTCTAGCAATCAGCCCCAGCATTTT. Protein product: CASSLTSSNQPQHF.

The J gene is TRBJ2-1, the V gene TRBV27; unclear D gene. Deletions cut 4 bases from V and 3 bases from J, with 1 base between. The CDR3 covers 11 residues. Germline CDR1 reads MNHEY; CDR2 reads SMNVEV (reference sequence). CDR3 amino acids: CASSYYNEQFF. DNA for the CDR3: TGTGCCAGCAGTTACTACAATGAGCAGTTCTTC.

The count of this clone is one. This CDR3 reads CASSAGTLNTEAFF. In nucleotides, the CDR3 is TGTGCCAGCAGCGCCGGGACTTTGAACACTGAAGCTTTCTTT. This chain uses TRBV5-6 with TRBJ1-1; possible D gene TRBD1, 5 bases. Trimming left V 4 bases short and J 0 bases short, with 10 bases between. CDR1 is SGHDT, CDR2 YYEEEE, per germline. This CDR3 comprises 14 residues. Full variable domain (missing parts from reference TRBV5-6 and TRBJ1-1): DAGVTQSPTHLIKTRGQQVTLRCSPKSGHDTVSWYQQALGQGPQFIFQYYEEEERQRGNFPDRFSGHQFPNYSSELNVNALLLGDSALYLCASSAGTLNTEAFFGQGTRLTVV.

V and J are TRBV28 and TRBJ1-5, with D tentatively TRBD1 (5 bases). Trimming removed 5 bases at V and 11 bases at J, with 22 bases between. This CDR3 contains 15 residues. Per the germline V gene, CDR1 is MDHEN and CDR2 is SYDVKM. The CDR3, as DNA: TGTGCCAGCAGTATCCGGGGCCAAACCCGGACTGCCCAGCATTTT. It specifies CASSIRGQTRTAQHF. The variable domain in full, with the rest retrieved from reference TRBV28 and TRBJ1-5, is DVKVTQSSRYLVKRTGEKVFLECVQDMDHENMFWYRQDPGLGLRLIYFSYDVKMKEKGDIPEGYSVSREKKERFSLILESASTNQTSMYLCASSIRGQTRTAQHFGDGTRLSIL.

CDR3 nucleotides: TGTGCCAGCTCACCAAGGTCCACCGGGGAGCTGTTTTTT. Amino acid sequence: CASSPRSTGELFF. V gene TRBV18 combines with J gene TRBJ2-2, with D hard to call. Germline V gene lookup returns CDR1 KGHSH and CDR2 LQKENI. Trimming took off 2 bases at V and 4 bases at J, with 5 bases between the two ends. The CDR3 has 13 amino acids.

The chain carries TRBV19 and TRBJ2-7; 11 bases map to TRBD1. Per the germline V gene, CDR1 is LNHDA and CDR2 is SQIVND (reference sequence). Trimming removed 5 bases from V and 4 bases from J; junction bases left unmatched: 4. The CDR3 is 14 residues long. CDR3 nucleotide sequence: TGTGCCAGTAGTTACGGGACAGGGGGGTACGAGCAGTACTTC. It yields the protein CASSYGTGGYEQYF.

This clone has more than one count but fewer than ten. The rearrangement links TRBV7-9 to TRBJ2-1; TRBD1 is a possible D gene (5 bases). Trimming shortened V by 5 bases and J by 10 bases, and 12 bases separated the two germline ends. Per germline, CDR1 SEHNR and CDR2 FQNEAQ (reference sequence). There are 12 residues in the CDR3. The CDR3 DNA reads TGTGCCAGCAGCAAGCAGGGATACGAGCAGTTCTTC. It codes for CASSKQGYEQFF.

The count of this clone is one. V gene TRBV7-9 combines with J gene TRBJ2-1; a weak D match, TRBD2 (8 bases). Germline CDR1 is SEHNR and CDR2 is FQNEAQ (reference sequence). This CDR3 is 16 amino acids long. Trimming removed 6 bases from V and 8 bases from J, with 23 bases in between. The CDR3 DNA reads as TGTGCCAGCAGAACCAGGGGGGCGGGAGGTCTGGATGAGCAGTTCTTC. Residues: CASRTRGAGGLDEQFF. The full variable domain, with the rest looked up from reference TRBV7-9 and TRBJ2-1, is DTGVSQNPRHKITKRGQNVTFRCDPISEHNRLYWYRQTLGQGPEFLTYFQNEAQLEKSRLLSDRFSAERPKGSFSTLEIQRTEQGDSAMYLCASRTRGAGGLDEQFFGPGTRLTVL.

The gene calls are TRBV2 and TRBJ1-2; D perhaps matches TRBD1 (5 bases). This CDR3 has 14 amino acids. Trimming took off 0 bases at V and 11 bases at J, with 16 bases between the two ends. CDR1 SNHLY and CDR2 FYNNEI come from the germline V gene. In nucleotides, the CDR3 is TGTGCCAGCAGTGAAGCCGGGACCTTACACGGGTACACCTTC. Its translation is CASSEAGTLHGYTF. The whole variable domain, remainder taken from reference TRBV2 and TRBJ1-2, is EPEVTQTPSHQVTQMGQEVILRCVPISNHLYFYWYRQILGQKVEFLVSFYNNEISEKSEIFDDQFSVERPDGSNFTLKIRSTKLEDSAMYFCASSEAGTLHGYTFGSGTRLTVV.

V and J are TRBV7-2 and TRBJ2-1, with 16 bases matching TRBD2. This CDR3 region has 18 residues. CDR1 and CDR2 from the germline V gene are SGHTA and FQGNSA. With 5 bases clipped from V and 0 bases from J, the junction kept 4 bases outside the gene matches. The CDR3 protein is CASSAGTSGRASYNEQFF. DNA for the CDR3: TGTGCCAGCAGCGCCGGGACTAGCGGGAGGGCCTCCTACAATGAGCAGTTCTTC.

With respect to this clone: Compared with germline, one end of the junction differs, possibly owing to a read error. V is TRBV7-7 and J is TRBJ2-1, with D maybe TRBD1 (5 bases). The CDR3 is made up of 14 amino acids. Germline CDR1 SSHAT, CDR2 FNYEAQ (reference sequence). The CDR3 sequence: CASSLASGSNEQFF. DNA of the CDR3: TGTGCTAGCAGCTTGGCGTCAGGGTCCAATGAGCAGTTCTTC.

CDR3 nucleotide sequence: TGTGCCAGCAGCACGAGACAGGGGGCGAACACTGAAGCTTTCTTT. Protein: CASSTRQGANTEAFF. V and J are TRBV11-3 and TRBJ1-1; TRBD1 matches at 10 bases. V lost 5 bases and J lost 1; bases outside the gene matches: 4. The CDR3 spans 15 residues. Per germline, CDR1 SGHNT and CDR2 YENEEA.

V gene TRBV5-6 combines with J gene TRBJ1-2; D unresolved. From germline, CDR1 is SGHDT and CDR2 YYEEEE. This CDR3 region has 12 residues. V dropped 1 base and J dropped 0 bases, with 1 base sitting between them. This CDR3 is CASSLSNYGYTF. In DNA form, the CDR3 reads TGTGCCAGCAGCTTGTCTAACTATGGCTACACCTTC.

This rearrangement joins TRBV4-2 to TRBJ2-7; no reliable D call. Germline CDR1 and CDR2: LGHNA and YNFKEQ. V was trimmed by 0 bases and J by 7 bases, leaving 10 bases between them. CDR3 size: 13 residues. In nucleotides, the CDR3 is TGTGCCAGCAGCCAAGATTGGCGCTCGGAGCAGTACTTC. Protein product: CASSQDWRSEQYF.